The entry below gives a single T cell receptor (beta chain) sequence along with its context. The target antigen is unknown. A sort by CD45RO/CCR7/CD25/CD127/CD95/CD27 yielded CD4+ naive, central memory, regulatory and stem cell-like memory cells. The record originates from a study of beta chain features in type 1 diabetes. Study findings and constraints: Cells with high TCR expression could be over-represented by cDNA sequencing. In every one of the four CD4+ subsets, TCRB CDR3s were moderately but significantly shorter in Type 1 diabetes patients. Type 1 diabetes patients had VDJ junctions that carried fewer insertions and more deletions.

Germline trimming cut 5 bases from V and 4 bases from J; bases unmatched to any gene: 20. Germline assignment: CDR1 SGHTA and CDR2 FQGNSA. The CDR3 is 18 residues long. Reverse transcribing all isolated RNA meant expressed TCRB transcripts were sequenced. Generated by immunoSEQ multiplex PCR, the TCRdb table keeps only in-frame clones and is missing some. The repertoire holds some 240,000 clones, with approximately 16% as singletons. Sequences were obtained from naive CD4+ T cells from blood. V and J are TRBV7-2 and TRBJ2-7, with 7 positions matching TRBD2. This receptor was taken from a man aged 25-40 years with type 1 diabetes. The CDR3 DNA is TGTGCCAGCAGCCCCCTGGGGTCGGGAGGCCCAAGAACATACGAGCAGTACTTC. Its translation: CASSPLGSGGPRTYEQYF.